The 20 T cell receptor beta chains in this list originate from one sample, sequenced in a study of T-cell memory formation after mild COVID-19. Via MiXCR, TCRdb re-called the 5' RACE reads, giving one row per CDR3 protein. In the table there are fewer than 350,000 distinct CDR3 sequences, about 15% of which are singletons. Sequenced sample: PBMCs or a T cell subset sorted from them (not recorded which). The receptors were gathered from a man younger than 35 who had mild COVID-19 (a few samples of this study predate the infection). Cell type and time point are not known.

The rearrangement links TRBV4-3 to TRBJ2-1; 8 bases map to TRBD1. The germline gives CDR1 LGHNA, CDR2 YSLEER. With V trimmed by 1 base and J by 9 bases, 2 bases remained unmatched. The CDR3 sequence is 13 residues long. The CDR3 loop reads CASSQGTGREQFF. CDR3 DNA sequence: TGCGCCAGCAGCCAAGGGACAGGGCGTGAGCAGTTCTTC.

The genes are TRBV7-2 and TRBJ1-4, with 7 bases aligning to TRBD1. The CDR3 has 14 amino acids. Germline V gene data show CDR1 as SGHTA and CDR2 as FQGNSA. V trimming: 7 bases; J trimming: 5 bases; junction bases outside the gene matches: 7. This CDR3 is CASTLGRGNEKLFF. The CDR3 nucleotides read TGTGCCAGCACCTTGGGCAGGGGGAATGAAAAACTGTTTTTT.

There are many counts of this clonotype. The CDR3 DNA follows: TGTGCCAGCAACCTAGGAGGCGGCAACTATGGCTACACCTTC. This encodes CASNLGGGNYGYTF. The chain is built from TRBV3-1 and TRBJ1-2; D gene ambiguous. The CDR3 spans 14 residues. V was pared by 7 bases and J by 2 bases, with 14 bases between. Per germline, CDR1 LGHDT and CDR2 YNNKEL (reference sequence).

CDR3 sequence: CSASKGDTEAFF. For the CDR3, the DNA is TGCAGTGCTAGTAAGGGGGACACTGAAGCTTTCTTT. This rearrangement joins TRBV20-1 to TRBJ1-1, with TRBD1 as a possible D gene (6 bases). This CDR3 has 12 amino acids. The V gene's germline CDR1 is DFQATT and CDR2 SNEGSKA (reference sequence). V lost 3 bases to trimming and J lost 3 bases, with 8 bases between them.

V is TRBV20-1 and J is TRBJ2-1, with D perhaps being TRBD1 or TRBD2 (6 bases each). V dropped 0 bases and J dropped 2 bases, with 11 bases sitting between them. Germline CDR1 reads DFQATT; CDR2 reads SNEGSKA (reference sequence). The CDR3 loop spans 15 amino acids. CDR3 sequence reads: CSARERGATYNEQFF. CDR3 sequence (DNA): TGCAGTGCTAGAGAGAGGGGGGCAACCTACAATGAGCAGTTCTTC.

This clonotype was found a few times. The genes are TRBV2 and TRBJ2-2; weak D call: TRBD1 (6 bases). Germline assignment: CDR1 SNHLY and CDR2 FYNNEI. V lost 6 bases, J lost 0 bases, and 14 bases lay in between. CDR3 length: 16 amino acids. Here the CDR3 DNA reads TGTGCCAGCAGGTGGGACACGGAGTCGAACACCGGGGAGCTGTTTTTT. It is translated as CASRWDTESNTGELFF.

This clonotype was counted at least ten times. CDR3 bases: TGTGCCAGCAGCCGCACCCACCGGGATACGCAGTATTTT. It is translated as CASSRTHRDTQYF. The chain couples TRBV7-2 to TRBJ2-3; no clear D. This CDR3 has 13 amino acids. Per germline, CDR1 SGHTA and CDR2 FQGNSA. The V gene lost 5 bases and the J gene lost 6 bases, with 12 bases spanning the gap.

This clonotype came up a few times. The DNA for the CDR3 is TGTGCCAGCAGTGGGACTTTGAAAAACATTCAGTACTTC. Residues: CASSGTLKNIQYF. The chain has TRBV11-2 and TRBJ2-4; D is perhaps TRBD2 (6 bases). This CDR3 region has 13 residues. Per germline, CDR1 SGHAT and CDR2 FQNNGV. V lost 6 bases and J 4 bases, leaving 10 bases between the germline ends.

V and J are TRBV7-9 and TRBJ1-1, with D tentatively TRBD1 (5 bases). V was clipped by 3 bases and J by 3 bases, with 14 bases between them. The V gene's germline CDR1 is SEHNR and CDR2 FQNEAQ (reference sequence). The CDR3 has 15 amino acids. CDR3 loop: CASSFPRQGDTEAFF. CDR3 DNA sequence: TGTGCCAGCAGCTTTCCCCGGCAGGGAGACACTGAAGCTTTCTTT.

The chain combines TRBV4-1 with TRBJ1-2; D ambiguous. The length of the CDR3 is 14 residues. The germline V gene encodes CDR1 MGHRA and CDR2 YSYEKL. Deletions cut 6 bases from V and 5 bases from J, with 16 bases between. The CDR3 nucleotides read TGCGCCAGCAGAGGGCTGGGCAGCGGTTATGGCTACACCTTC. Translating gives CASRGLGSGYGYTF.

V gene TRBV18 combines with J gene TRBJ1-2; 7 positions match TRBD1. From germline, CDR1 is KGHSH and CDR2 LQKENI. The CDR3 has 14 amino acids. The ends lost 4 bases at V and 5 bases at J; junction bases unmatched: 7. CDR3 residues: CASSQGATLYGYTF. The DNA of the CDR3 is TGTGCCAGCTCACAGGGGGCGACCCTATATGGCTACACCTTC.

This clonotype was counted a few times. This chain links TRBV10-3 with TRBJ2-2, with 7 bases lining up with TRBD2. Germline trimming cut 0 bases from V and 0 bases from J; bases unmatched to any gene: 4. Germline V gene sequence: CDR1 ENHRY, CDR2 SYGVKD. CDR3 size: 17 residues. CDR3 nucleotide sequence: TGTGCCATCAGTGAGTCGGAGCGGGAAACGAACACCGGGGAGCTGTTTTTT. It yields the protein CAISESERETNTGELFF.

V is TRBV6-6 and J is TRBJ2-7, with TRBD1 as a possible D gene (6 bases). Germline CDR1 is MNHNY and CDR2 is SVGAGI (reference sequence). The V end was cut by 6 bases, the J end by 2 bases, with 17 bases between. This CDR3 spans 15 amino acids. The CDR3, as DNA: TGTGCCAGCAGCGACCCCGCAGGGGAAACCTACGAGCAGTACTTC. It yields the protein CASSDPAGETYEQYF.

The V call is TRBV6-1, the J call TRBJ2-3; 8 bases agree with TRBD1. After removal of 4 bases from V and 0 bases from J, the junction contained 15 bases not matched to a gene. Looked up from germline, CDR1 is MNHNS and CDR2 is SASEGT. The CDR3 totals 19 residues. The CDR3 loop is CASSALRDRILTSTDTQYF. The CDR3 DNA sequence: TGTGCCAGCAGTGCGCTCCGGGACAGGATATTAACTAGCACAGATACGCAGTATTTT.

This clonotype is a singleton in its sample. The genes are TRBV12-3 or TRBV12-4 and TRBJ1-6, with 7 bases aligning to TRBD1. With 5 bases clipped from V and 8 bases from J, the junction kept 9 bases outside the gene matches. The CDR3 consists of 15 residues. Written as DNA, the CDR3 is TGTGCCAGCAGTCCCCTAGGGGGCGGCTATTCACCCCTCCACTTT. This sequence encodes CASSPLGGGYSPLHF.

The chain joins TRBV19 to TRBJ1-1, with 7 bases fitting TRBD1. The germline V gene encodes CDR1 LNHDA and CDR2 SQIVND (reference sequence). Losses at the gene ends were 3 bases for V and 0 bases for J; bases not matched to a gene: 4. The CDR3 spans 15 residues. The CDR3 protein is CASSMGQTMNTEAFF. In nucleotides, the CDR3 is TGTGCCAGTAGTATGGGACAGACGATGAACACTGAAGCTTTCTTT.

The chain links TRBV4-3 to TRBJ2-3, with 12 bases aligning to TRBD2. J was trimmed by 1 base and V by 5 bases; bases with no gene match: 7. CDR3 length: 17 amino acids. Germline values: CDR1 LGHNA, CDR2 YSLEER. CDR3 protein: CASSGRLAGDGTDTQYF. The CDR3 DNA reads TGCGCCAGCAGCGGACGACTAGCGGGGGACGGCACAGATACGCAGTATTTT.

This clonotype has a handful of counts. The rearrangement joins TRBV4-1 to TRBJ2-1; the D call may be TRBD1 or TRBD2 (6 bases each). Looked up from germline, CDR1 is MGHRA and CDR2 is YSYEKL. Deletions cut 0 bases from V and 10 bases from J, with 13 bases between. The CDR3 contains 14 residues. The CDR3 coding sequence is TGCGCCAGCAGCCAAGAGAGGGGGGCTGGCGAGCAGTTCTTC. Its protein is CASSQERGAGEQFF.

This clonotype was observed at least ten times. The rearrangement joins TRBV7-3 to TRBJ2-3, with D perhaps matching TRBD2 (7 bases). The V end was cut by 2 bases, the J end by 5 bases, with 17 bases between. The CDR3 has 16 amino acids. Germline V gene data show CDR1 as SGHTA and CDR2 as FQGTGA. CDR3 amino acids: CASSLHALGGQDTQYF. CDR3 sequence (DNA): TGTGCCAGCAGCTTACATGCGCTGGGGGGGCAAGATACGCAGTATTTT. Variable domain in full (rest from reference TRBV7-3 and TRBJ2-3): GAGVSQTPSNKVTEKGKYVELRCDPISGHTALYWYRQSLGQGPEFLIYFQGTGAADDSGLPNDRFFAVRPEGSVSTLKIQRTERGDSAVYLCASSLHALGGQDTQYFGPGTRLTVL.

The rearrangement joins TRBV6-2 or TRBV6-3 to TRBJ2-7; 7 nucleotides line up with TRBD2. Germline trimming cut 0 bases from V and 3 bases from J; bases unmatched to any gene: 5. Germline loops: CDR1 MNHEY, CDR2 SVGEGT. The CDR3 has 15 amino acids. The CDR3 spells CASSYSRDYDYEQYF. The CDR3 DNA reads as TGTGCCAGCAGTTACTCACGGGACTACGACTACGAGCAGTACTTC.